The 2 T cell receptor beta chains listed next were all sequenced from one sample in a study of blood T cell repertoires in COVID-19. The data were produced by immunoSEQ multiplex PCR, yet TCRdb's version contains in-frame clones alone and is incomplete. The sample has fewer than 150,000 clones, about three quarters seen once; the top ten hold around 0.9%. Material: peripheral blood. All receptors derive from a human donor with acute or convalescent COVID-19. The donor label of this sample is uncertain.

The table lists this clone with a few counts. For the CDR3, the DNA is TGCGCCAGCAGCCAAGATAATAGTCTGAGGGGCAATCAGCCCCAGCATTTT. Encoded protein: CASSQDNSLRGNQPQHF. The rearrangement uses TRBV4-1 and TRBJ1-5; no firm D call. CDR1 and CDR2 from the germline V gene are MGHRA and YSYEKL. The germline V and J ends were trimmed by 0 bases and 2 bases, with 14 bases remaining between them. CDR3 length equals 17 residues.

This chain connects TRBV6-1 to TRBJ2-7; TRBD1 is a possible D gene (5 bases). CDR3 size: 15 residues. V lost 1 base and J lost 1, with 11 bases in between. Germline V gives CDR1 MNHNS, CDR2 SASEGT. As DNA, the CDR3 is TGTGCCAGCAGTGAAGAGCCAGGGAATTCCTACGAGCAGTACTTC. This encodes CASSEEPGNSYEQYF.